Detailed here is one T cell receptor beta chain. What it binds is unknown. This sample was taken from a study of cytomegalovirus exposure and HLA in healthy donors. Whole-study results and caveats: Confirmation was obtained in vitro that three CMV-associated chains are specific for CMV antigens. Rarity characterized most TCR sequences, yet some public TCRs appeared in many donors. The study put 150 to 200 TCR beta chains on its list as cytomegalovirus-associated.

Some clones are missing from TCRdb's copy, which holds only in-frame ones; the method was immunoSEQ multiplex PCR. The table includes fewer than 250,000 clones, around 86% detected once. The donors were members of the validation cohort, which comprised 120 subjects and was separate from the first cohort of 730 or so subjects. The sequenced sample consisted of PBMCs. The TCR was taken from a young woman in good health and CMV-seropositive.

The CDR3 protein is CASNRQGFKDEQFF. The CDR3 DNA sequence: TGTGCCAGCAATAGACAGGGGTTCAAGGATGAGCAGTTCTTC. The rearrangement uses TRBV2 and TRBJ2-1; 8 bases are shared with TRBD1. V trimming: 7 bases; J trimming: 8 bases; junction bases outside the gene matches: 10. Germline CDR1 and CDR2: SNHLY and FYNNEI. This CDR3 comprises 14 residues.